Presented here are 17 T cell receptor beta chains from one specimen sequenced in a study of regulatory T cells in long-lasting Graves disease. The TCR beta library used iRepertoire HTBI primers with Arm-PCR amplification of CDR3. A single record per CDR3 protein comes from TCRdb applying MiXCR to the multiplex PCR reads. In the table there are about 620,000 distinct CDR3 sequences, 16% of which are singletons. Time point denoted: newly diagnosed GD, antithyroid drugs for less than 3 months. PBMC-derived RNA was used for the TCR library. The data also belong to a second study, concerning T cells in Graves' hyperthyroidism and ophthalmopathy.

Sequencing used peripheral blood mononuclear cells (PBMCs), obtained at new diagnosis, from a patient treated with antithyroid drugs. These receptors were taken from a woman aged 30 to 39 with Graves disease.

V gene TRBV6-4 combines with J gene TRBJ2-6; D gene unclear. The CDR3 sequence is 16 residues long. The germline CDR1 and CDR2 sequences are MRHNA and SNTAGT. The V end lost 3 bases, the J end lost 2 bases, and 11 bases lay between the germline ends. The CDR3 coding sequence is TGTGCCAGCAGTGAATATTATGGGACTGGGGCCAACGTCCTGACTTTC. This sequence encodes CASSEYYGTGANVLTF.

In its sample, this clonotype was seen many times. The chain carries TRBV6-1 and TRBJ2-1; 9 bases fit TRBD1. From germline, CDR1 is MNHNS and CDR2 SASEGT. CDR3 length: 17 amino acids. The V segment lost 2 bases and the J segment 6 bases; nucleotides outside the gene matches: 11. The chain's CDR3 is CASSELGQGRRVNEQFF. The CDR3 nucleotides read TGTGCCAGCAGTGAATTAGGACAGGGGAGGAGGGTCAATGAGCAGTTCTTC.

J is TRBJ2-7 and V is TRBV6-1; 8 nucleotides align to TRBD2. Unmatched junction bases numbered 5, after V lost 8 bases and J lost 2 bases. The CDR3 consists of 13 residues. From germline, CDR1 is MNHNS and CDR2 SASEGT. The CDR3 here is CASRTSSTYEQYF. The CDR3 DNA sequence: TGTGCCAGCCGGACTAGCAGTACCTACGAGCAGTACTTC.

This rearrangement joins TRBV20-1 to TRBJ2-1, with 7 bases lining up with TRBD2. V shed 3 bases, J shed 10 bases, and the junction held 3 bases outside the gene matches. The CDR3 totals 11 residues. Germline assignment: CDR1 DFQATT and CDR2 SNEGSKA (reference sequence). DNA of the CDR3: TGCAGTGCTAGGGAACTAGCGGAGCAGTTCTTC. Protein: CSARELAEQFF.

CDR3 bases: TGTGCCAGCAGGAGAGCGGGAACCTCCTACGAGCAGTACTTC. It yields the protein CASRRAGTSYEQYF. The rearrangement uses TRBV25-1 and TRBJ2-7; 7 nucleotides match TRBD2. The V gene's germline CDR1 is MGHDK and CDR2 SYGVNS. Trimming took 6 bases from V and 0 from J; bases not matched to a gene: 5. This CDR3 is built from 14 residues.

The sample holds a few counts of this clonotype. This chain uses TRBV3-1 with TRBJ1-5; D not resolved. The CDR3 spans 14 residues. V was pared by 1 base and J by 7 bases, with 11 bases between. Germline loops: CDR1 LGHDT, CDR2 YNNKEL (reference sequence). CDR3 DNA sequence: TGTGCCAGCAGCCAAGGGGCGTTCGGGCAGCCCCAGCATTTT. This gives the protein CASSQGAFGQPQHF. The full variable domain, rest sourced from reference TRBV3-1 and TRBJ1-5, is DTAVSQTPKYLVTQMGNDKSIKCEQNLGHDTMYWYKQDSKKFLKIMFSYNNKELIINETVPNRFSPKSPDKAHLNLHINSLELGDSAVYFCASSQGAFGQPQHFGDGTRLSIL.

The chain has TRBV30 and TRBJ2-5; D perhaps matches TRBD2 (6 bases). Germline V gene lookup returns CDR1 GTSNPN and CDR2 SVGIG (reference sequence). V was shortened by 0 bases and J by 9 bases, with 11 bases between the two germline ends. The CDR3 has 12 amino acids. CDR3 nucleotide sequence: TGTGCCTGGAGTGTACTGGGGGAGGCCCAGTACTTC. Protein: CAWSVLGEAQYF.

This clonotype was found many times. The V call is TRBV28, the J call TRBJ1-2, with 9 positions matching TRBD1. In germline, CDR1 is MDHEN, CDR2 SYDVKM. Trimming removed 6 bases from V and 4 bases from J; junction bases left unmatched: 9. The CDR3 totals 15 residues. Here the CDR3 reads CASSPGQGVFYGYTF. In DNA, the CDR3 is TGTGCCAGCAGCCCGGGACAGGGAGTGTTCTATGGCTACACCTTC.

This clonotype was recorded at least ten times. The chain carries TRBV11-2 and TRBJ2-7; the match to TRBD1 covers 7 bases. The germline gives CDR1 SGHAT, CDR2 FQNNGV. The CDR3 is 16 residues long. V lost 1 base to trimming and J lost 4 bases; unmatched junction nucleotides: 10. The CDR3 nucleotides are TGTGCCAGCAGCTTAGCGGTGACAGGGACAGAGTACGAGCAGTACTTC. It translates to CASSLAVTGTEYEQYF.

This clonotype appeared a few times. The chain links TRBV7-2 to TRBJ2-2; 14 nucleotides agree with TRBD2. Germline V lookup: CDR1 SGHTA, CDR2 FQGNSA. The CDR3 extends over 17 amino acids. V shed 2 bases, J shed 6 bases, and the junction held 5 bases outside the gene matches. For the CDR3, the DNA is TGTGCCAGCAGCTTAACCGGGACTAGCGGGAGCGCCGGGGAGCTGTTTTTT. Translating it yields CASSLTGTSGSAGELFF.

V and J are TRBV2 and TRBJ2-3; 7 nucleotides match TRBD2. Germline V lookup: CDR1 SNHLY, CDR2 FYNNEI. The CDR3 spans 16 residues. Unmatched junction bases numbered 12, after V lost 6 bases and J lost 3 bases. Here the CDR3 reads CASRPRTNGRTDTQYF. The CDR3 DNA is TGTGCCAGCAGGCCCAGGACTAACGGGAGGACAGATACGCAGTATTTT.

This clonotype has a handful of counts. Its ends do not fully match the called genes, so a read error is possible. CDR3: CASSLVGLSTYEQYF. The DNA of the CDR3 is TGTGCCAGCAGTTTAGTAGGGCTTTCCACCTACGAGCAGTACTTC. This chain connects TRBV10-3 to TRBJ2-7; D unclear. Germline V gene lookup returns CDR1 ENHRY and CDR2 SYGVKD. The CDR3 is 15 amino acids.

This clonotype was seen at least ten times. The chain joins TRBV6-5 to TRBJ1-3; 10 bases are shared with TRBD1. V shed 4 bases, J shed 7 bases, and the junction held 10 bases outside the gene matches. The CDR3 extends over 16 amino acids. Germline CDR1 reads MNHEY; CDR2 reads SVGAGI. The CDR3 nucleotides are TGTGCCAGCAGTTCAAGACGGGACAGGGGAACGAACACCATATATTTT. This gives the protein CASSSRRDRGTNTIYF.

Notes on this clonotype: Just one base apart from a much larger clone, this may be a read error. The rearrangement uses TRBV28 and TRBJ1-2, with 7 bases identical to TRBD1. Germline V CDR1 and CDR2: MDHEN, SYDVKM. This CDR3 spans 14 amino acids. The CDR3 bases are TGTGCCGGCAGTTTAATCGGAGGGGGCGGCGGCTACACCTTC. Residues: CAGSLIGGGGGYTF.

This clonotype was observed a few times. The V and J genes are TRBV7-3 and TRBJ2-3; no firm D call. V was trimmed by 2 bases and J by 1 base, leaving 10 bases between them. This CDR3 comprises 15 residues. The germline V gene has CDR1 SGHTA and CDR2 FQGTGA. The chain's CDR3 is CASSLSATRTDTQYF. The DNA for the CDR3 is TGTGCCAGCAGCTTATCGGCAACCCGCACAGATACGCAGTATTTT.

This clonotype was recorded at least ten times. V and J are TRBV19 and TRBJ1-5; a weak D match, TRBD1 (5 bases). Per germline, CDR1 LNHDA and CDR2 SQIVND (reference sequence). Deletions cut 9 bases from V and 0 bases from J, with 15 bases between. There are 15 residues in the CDR3. The DNA for the CDR3 is TGTGCCAGAACTCAAAACAGGAGTAGCAATCAGCCCCAGCATTTT. It translates to CARTQNRSSNQPQHF. Together with reference TRBV19 and TRBJ1-5, the CDR3 gives the full variable domain: DGGITQSPKYLFRKEGQNVTLSCEQNLNHDAMYWYRQDPGQGLRLIYYSQIVNDFQKGDIAEGYSVSREKKESFPLTVTSAQKNPTAFYLCARTQNRSSNQPQHFGDGTRLSIL.

This chain joins TRBV6-1 and TRBJ2-2; D may be TRBD1 or TRBD2 (5 bases each). Trimming shortened V by 6 bases and J by 1 base, and 9 bases separated the two germline ends. CDR3 size: 14 residues. The germline gives CDR1 MNHNS, CDR2 SASEGT. The CDR3 here is CASRGDENTGELFF. The CDR3 DNA follows: TGTGCCAGCAGGGGGGACGAGAACACCGGGGAGCTGTTTTTT.